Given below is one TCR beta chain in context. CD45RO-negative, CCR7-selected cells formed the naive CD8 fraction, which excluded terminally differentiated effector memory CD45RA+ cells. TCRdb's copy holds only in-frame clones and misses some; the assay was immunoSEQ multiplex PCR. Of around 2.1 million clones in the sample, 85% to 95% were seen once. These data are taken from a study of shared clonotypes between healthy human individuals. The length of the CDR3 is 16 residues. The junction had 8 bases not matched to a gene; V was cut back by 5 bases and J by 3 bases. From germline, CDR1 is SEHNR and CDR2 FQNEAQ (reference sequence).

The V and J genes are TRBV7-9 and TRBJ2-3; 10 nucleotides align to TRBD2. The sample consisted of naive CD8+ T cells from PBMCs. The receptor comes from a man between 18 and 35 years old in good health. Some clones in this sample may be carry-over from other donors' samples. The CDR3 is CASSPRLAGVTDTQYF. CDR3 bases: TGTGCCAGCAGCCCCAGGCTAGCGGGAGTGACAGATACGCAGTATTTT.